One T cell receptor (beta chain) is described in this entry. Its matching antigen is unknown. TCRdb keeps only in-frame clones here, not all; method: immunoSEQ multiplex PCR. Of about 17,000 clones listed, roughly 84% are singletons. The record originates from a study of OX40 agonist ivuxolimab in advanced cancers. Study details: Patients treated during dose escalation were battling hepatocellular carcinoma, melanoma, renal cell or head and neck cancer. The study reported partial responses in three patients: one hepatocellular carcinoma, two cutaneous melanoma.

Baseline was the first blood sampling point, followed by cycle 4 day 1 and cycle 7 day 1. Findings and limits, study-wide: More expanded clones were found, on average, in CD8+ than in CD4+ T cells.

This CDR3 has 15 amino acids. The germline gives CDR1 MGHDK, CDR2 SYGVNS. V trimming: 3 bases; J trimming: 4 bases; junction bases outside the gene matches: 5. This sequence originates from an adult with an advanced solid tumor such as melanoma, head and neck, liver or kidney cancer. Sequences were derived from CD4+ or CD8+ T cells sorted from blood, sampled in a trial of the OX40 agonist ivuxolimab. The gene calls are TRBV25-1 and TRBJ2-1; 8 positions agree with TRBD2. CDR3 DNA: TGTGCCAGCAGTGATAGCGGGGCCATGTACAATGAGCAGTTCTTC. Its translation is CASSDSGAMYNEQFF.